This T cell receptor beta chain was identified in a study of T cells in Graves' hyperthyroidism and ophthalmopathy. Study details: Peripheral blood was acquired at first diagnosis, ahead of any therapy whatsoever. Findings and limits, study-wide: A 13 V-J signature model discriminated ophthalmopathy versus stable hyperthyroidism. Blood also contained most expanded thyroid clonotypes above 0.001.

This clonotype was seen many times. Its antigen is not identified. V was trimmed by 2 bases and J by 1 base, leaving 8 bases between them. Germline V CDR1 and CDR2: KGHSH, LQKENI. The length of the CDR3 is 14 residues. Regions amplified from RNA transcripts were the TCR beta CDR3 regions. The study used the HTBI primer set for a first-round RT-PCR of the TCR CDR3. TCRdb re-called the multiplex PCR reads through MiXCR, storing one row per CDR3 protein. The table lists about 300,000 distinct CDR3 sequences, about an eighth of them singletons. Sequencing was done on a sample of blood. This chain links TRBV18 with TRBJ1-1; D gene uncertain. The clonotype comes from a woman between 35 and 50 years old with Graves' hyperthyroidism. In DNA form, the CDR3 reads TGTGCCAGCTCACCAAATGTGAGGAACACTGAAGCTTTCTTT. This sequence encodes CASSPNVRNTEAFF.